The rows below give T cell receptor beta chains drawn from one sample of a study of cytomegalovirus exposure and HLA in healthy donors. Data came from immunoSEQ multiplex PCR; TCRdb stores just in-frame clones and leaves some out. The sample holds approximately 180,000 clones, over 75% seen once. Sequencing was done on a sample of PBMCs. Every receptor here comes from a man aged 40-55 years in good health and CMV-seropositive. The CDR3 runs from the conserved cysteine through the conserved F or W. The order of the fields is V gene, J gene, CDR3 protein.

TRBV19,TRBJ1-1,CASSFSNGERAEAFF
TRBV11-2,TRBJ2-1,CASRSTGAHSLYNEQFF
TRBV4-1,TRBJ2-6,CASSPGGSGRVSGANGLTF
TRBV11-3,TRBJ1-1,CASSGAEAFF
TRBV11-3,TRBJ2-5,CASSSSPYGETQYF
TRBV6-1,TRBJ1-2,CASREPTGGESYGYTF
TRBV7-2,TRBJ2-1,CASSPLAGINYNEQFF
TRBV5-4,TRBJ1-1,CASSQRVNTEAFF
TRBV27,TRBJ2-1,CASSPRTSGNNEQFF
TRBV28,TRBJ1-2,CASSLQGSGYTF
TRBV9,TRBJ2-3,CASSVGVAGVGDTQYF
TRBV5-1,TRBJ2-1,CASSLTGSSYNEQFF
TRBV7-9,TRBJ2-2,CASSSGRSSGELFF
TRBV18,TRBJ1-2,CASSPSGVFYGYTF
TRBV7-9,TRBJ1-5,CASSPQGGNQPQHF
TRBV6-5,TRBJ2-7,CASSLAFSYEQYF
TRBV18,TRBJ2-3,CASHPSGITDTQYF
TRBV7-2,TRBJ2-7,CASSSRTSGSRYEQYF
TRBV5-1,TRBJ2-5,CASSQGPQETQYF
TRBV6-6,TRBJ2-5,CASNGDSETQYF
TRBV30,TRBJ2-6,CAWRNFPGANVLTF
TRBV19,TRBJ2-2,CASSMERSGELFF
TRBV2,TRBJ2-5,CASSEGLAEEQETQYF
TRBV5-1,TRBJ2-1,CASSFSGTTYEQFF
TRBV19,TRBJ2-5,CASRLAGEETQYF
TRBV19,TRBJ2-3,CASSIVTGGPADTQYF
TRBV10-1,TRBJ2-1,CASSGSGLAGDYNEQFF
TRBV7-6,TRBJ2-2,CASSRTSGYPGELFF
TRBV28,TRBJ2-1,CASSLDLGGAYNEQFF